The sequence of this T cell receptor (beta chain) was determined in a study of immune evolution from preneoplasia to lung adenocarcinoma. Study-wide background: HLA loss of heterozygosity: roughly 6.6% AIS, about 15% MIA, more than 25% ADC, none AAH. Study-wide results and limits: Normal lung had highest clonality; later lesions appeared denser, more diverse.

Histologic diagnosis was independently verified by two lung pathologists. Nucleic acids came from premalignant or tumor cells enriched by macro-dissection. As concerns this clone: Antigen unknown.

The data were produced by immunoSEQ multiplex PCR, yet TCRdb's version contains in-frame clones alone and is incomplete. Of around 6,200 clones in the sample, roughly 81% were seen once. Sequences were obtained from FFPE invasive lung adenocarcinoma tissue. This sequence originates from a person between 50 and 60 years old with lung adenocarcinoma.

The CDR3 protein is CASSSAYAGYRETQYF. In nucleotides, the CDR3 is TGTGCCAGCAGCTCTGCTTATGCGGGTTATCGAGAGACCCAGTACTTC. This chain links TRBV5-4 with TRBJ2-5; TRBD2 might be the D (5 bases). Germline V gives CDR1 SGHNT, CDR2 YYREEE (reference sequence). This CDR3 is built from 16 residues. V shed 3 bases and J shed 4 bases, with 19 bases lying between them.